Listed below are T cell receptor beta chains from one sample, sequenced in a study of T cells after yellow fever vaccination. TCRdb itself ran the 5' RACE reads through MiXCR, one entry per CDR3 protein. This sample has some 32,000 distinct CDR3 sequences; nearly 4.5% occur once, and the top ten carry 35% to 50%. This specimen was CD8+ T cells sorted from PBMCs, taken 5 days after the yellow fever booster vaccination. All receptors derive from a man aged 25 to 40 who received the YFV17D yellow fever vaccine. CDR3s include the opening cysteine and the closing phenylalanine or tryptophan. The D gene is left open where the match is weak. Where a row states a size, it is once, few, many or the class of an expanded clone; other rows omit it.

>TRBV19|TRBJ2-7|-|many
TGTGCCAGTCGGAGACAGGAAACCTTTCCCTACGAGCAGTACTTC
CASRRQETFPYEQYF
>TRBV27|TRBJ2-7|-|many
TGTGCCAGCAGTCCGATATGGGGGCCCGTCTACGAGCAGTACTTC
CASSPIWGPVYEQYF
>TRBV20-1|TRBJ2-3|-|many
TGCAGTGCCATATCCACAGATACGCAGTATTTT
CSAISTDTQYF
>TRBV28|TRBJ1-6|-|many
TGTGCCAGCAGTTTCCTAGTAGACAATTCACCCCTCCACTTT
CASSFLVDNSPLHF
>TRBV20-1|TRBJ2-7|-|medium-sized
TGCAGTGCTGGAACCGGGACGGCCTACGAGCAGTACTTC
CSAGTGTAYEQYF
>TRBV13|TRBJ2-3|-|-
TGTGCCAGCAGCCCGACTAGCACAGATACGCAGTATTTT
CASSPTSTDTQYF
>TRBV7-2|TRBJ2-7|-|many
TGTGCCAGCAACCCCCCCGGACAGTTCGAGCAGTACTTC
CASNPPGQFEQYF
>TRBV12-3/TRBV12-4|TRBJ2-3|-|many
TGTGCCAGCAGTCCGGATAGCGCGACTACAGATACGCAGTATTTT
CASSPDSATTDTQYF
>TRBV27|TRBJ2-1|TRBD2|many
TGTGCCAGCTGGACGGGAGGCAGCCACAATGAGCAGTTCTTC
CASWTGGSHNEQFF
>TRBV20-1|TRBJ2-5|-|medium-sized
TGCAGTGCGTACTTCGGGGGAGGCCCCCAAGAGACCCAGTACTTC
CSAYFGGGPQETQYF
>TRBV19|TRBJ2-7|-|few
TGTGCCAGTAATCCCACAGGGACCTCCTACGAGCAGTACTTC
CASNPTGTSYEQYF
>TRBV14|TRBJ2-7|-|many
TGTGCCAGCAGCCCAGGGGTCTACGAGCAGTACTTC
CASSPGVYEQYF
>TRBV5-6|TRBJ1-2|-|many
TGTGCCAGCAGATTCCAGGGGAACTATGGCTACACCTTC
CASRFQGNYGYTF
>TRBV6-5|TRBJ2-1|TRBD1|many
TGTGCCAGCAGGCGACAGGGAGATGAGCAGTTCTTC
CASRRQGDEQFF
>TRBV27|TRBJ2-7|-|many
TGTGCCAGCAGCCTCGGGACAAGCTACGAGCAGTACTTC
CASSLGTSYEQYF